These 24 T cell receptor beta chains share one sample of origin, sequenced in a study of T-cell reconstitution after alpha-beta-depleted transplantation in children. Unique molecular identifiers featured in how the TCRbeta library was prepared. TCRdb processed the PCR reads anew with MiXCR; each CDR3 protein has one entry. This sample carries a few hundred thousand distinct CDR3 sequences, 24% of them seen once, and the ten largest clones take 4.8%. The material sequenced was PBMCs, mostly from graft donor cells, taken 360 days after TCRalphabeta/CD19-depleted stem cell transplant. The receptor set was obtained from a female patient aged 2-9 years who had a stem cell transplant for congenital amegakaryocytic thrombocytopenia, so the T cells may come from the graft donor.

This chain uses TRBV12-3 or TRBV12-4 with TRBJ2-7; D possibly corresponds to TRBD2 (5 bases). The CDR3 consists of 14 residues. V was trimmed by 6 bases and J by 4 bases, leaving 16 bases between them. CDR3 loop: CASSQLGTRYEQYF. The CDR3, as DNA: TGTGCCAGCAGCCAACTAGGTACAAGATACGAGCAGTACTTC.

There are a few counts of this clonotype. This chain connects TRBV27 to TRBJ2-3; no clear D. Germline V gene data show CDR1 as MNHEY and CDR2 as SMNVEV (reference sequence). V lost 3 bases and J lost 0, with 13 bases in between. The CDR3 is 16 amino acids. DNA of the CDR3: TGTGCCAGCAGTTTGTGGGGAAGGCCCAGCACAGATACGCAGTATTTT. This encodes CASSLWGRPSTDTQYF.

This clonotype was picked up a small number of times. V gene TRBV9 combines with J gene TRBJ2-2; 7 nucleotides match TRBD2. The CDR3 covers 15 residues. Germline values: CDR1 SGDLS, CDR2 YYNGEE. With V trimmed by 1 base and J by 5 bases, 5 bases remained unmatched. The DNA for the CDR3 is TGTGCCAGCAGCGTAACGGGAGGACGGACCGGGGAGCTGTTTTTT. It yields the protein CASSVTGGRTGELFF.

The sample holds a few counts of this clonotype. The rearrangement uses TRBV6-6 and TRBJ2-5, with TRBD2 matching over 8 bases. The CDR3 sequence is 13 residues long. CDR1 and CDR2 from the germline V gene are MNHNY and SVGAGI (reference sequence). The V and J ends lost 2 bases and 7 bases, in that order; junction bases with no gene match: 3. The CDR3 here is CASSYGLAGTQYF. The CDR3 DNA is TGTGCCAGCAGTTACGGGCTAGCGGGGACCCAGTACTTC.

V and J are TRBV27 and TRBJ2-1; 15 bases fit TRBD2. CDR3 length: 13 amino acids. V lost 5 bases to trimming and J lost 15 bases; unmatched junction nucleotides: 5. Looked up from germline, CDR1 is MNHEY and CDR2 is SMNVEV (reference sequence). The CDR3 here is CASSTRTSGRGFF. The CDR3 DNA is TGTGCCAGCAGTACTCGGACTAGCGGGAGGGGGTTCTTC.

The V gene is TRBV12-3 or TRBV12-4, the J gene TRBJ2-3, with 7 bases fitting TRBD2. The ends lost 4 bases at V and 10 bases at J; junction bases unmatched: 11. There are 14 residues in the CDR3. CDR3 nucleotides: TGTGCCAGCAGTTGGGAGGGCGTGAGGGGATCGCAGTATTTT. It codes for CASSWEGVRGSQYF.

There are a few counts of this clonotype. This rearrangement joins TRBV29-1 to TRBJ1-1; no clear D gene. The CDR3 has 14 residues. The germline gives CDR1 SQVTM, CDR2 ANQGSEA. V was shortened by 6 bases and J by 6 bases, with 20 bases between the two germline ends. Here the CDR3 reads CSVPSLLVGPEAFF. The DNA for the CDR3 is TGCAGCGTCCCTTCTCTACTAGTAGGCCCTGAAGCTTTCTTT.

The table lists this clonotype with a few counts. The chain uses TRBV3-1 and TRBJ2-1; perhaps TRBD2 as D (5 bases). V was cut by 0 bases and J by 6 bases, with 12 bases left in between. The CDR3 totals 15 residues. Germline V lookup: CDR1 LGHDT, CDR2 YNNKEL (reference sequence). The CDR3 spells CASSQDLTRSNEQFF. For the CDR3, the DNA is TGTGCCAGCAGCCAAGATCTAACTAGATCCAATGAGCAGTTCTTC.

This clonotype was seen only a few times. This chain joins TRBV20-1 and TRBJ2-3; 11 bases are shared with TRBD2. The CDR3 length is 15 residues. After removal of 3 bases from V and 2 bases from J, the junction contained 4 bases not matched to a gene. Germline-derived CDR1 and CDR2 are DFQATT and SNEGSKA (reference sequence). This CDR3 reads CSASLLAGVTDTQYF. The CDR3 region has the DNA TGCAGTGCTAGCTTACTAGCGGGGGTCACAGATACGCAGTATTTT.

This clonotype was observed a handful of times. V usage is TRBV12-5 and J usage is TRBJ2-1; perhaps D is TRBD1 or TRBD2 (6 bases each). With 7 bases removed from V and 7 bases from J, the gap between germline ends came to 20 bases. Germline-derived CDR1 and CDR2 are LGHNT and FRNRAP. The CDR3 runs to 15 residues. In nucleotides, the CDR3 is TGTGCTAGTGCACCCCTAGGGGGGATTTGGAATGAGCAGTTCTTC. Protein: CASAPLGGIWNEQFF.

This clonotype turned up a few times. Here the CDR3 DNA reads TGTGCCAGCTCACCACTTGTGGGAGCCCCCGGGCACACCATATATTTT. Residues: CASSPLVGAPGHTIYF. The J gene is TRBJ1-3, the V gene TRBV18, with D unclear. The CDR3 loop spans 16 amino acids. In germline, CDR1 is KGHSH, CDR2 LQKENI. With 1 base removed from V and 8 bases from J, the gap between germline ends came to 18 bases.

This clonotype has a handful of counts. The CDR3 DNA reads TGCAGCGTTGTGTTTCAGGGGGCGAAATACAATGAGCAGTTCTTC. Residues: CSVVFQGAKYNEQFF. The chain is built from TRBV29-1 and TRBJ2-1; 8 bases map to TRBD1. The CDR3 loop spans 15 amino acids. V dropped 4 bases and J dropped 4; count of bases not matched to a gene: 9. The germline CDR1 and CDR2 sequences are SQVTM and ANQGSEA.

There are a few counts of this clonotype. This chain links TRBV15 with TRBJ2-3; TRBD2 aligns across 11 bases. Germline V gene lookup returns CDR1 LNHNV and CDR2 YYDKDF (reference sequence). The trim removed 0 bases at V and 6 bases at J, leaving 11 bases unmatched. The CDR3 totals 18 residues. The CDR3 nucleotides are TGTGCCACCAGCAGAGATAGGAAACTAGCGGGGGCGACGGATACGCAGTATTTT. Translated, it gives CATSRDRKLAGATDTQYF.

Points on this clonotype: This may arise from a read error, as a much more abundant clone is one base away. This chain links TRBV12-3 or TRBV12-4 with TRBJ1-5; D unclear. The germline V and J ends were trimmed by 3 bases and 9 bases, with 9 bases remaining between them. The CDR3 spans 12 residues. The CDR3 sequence is CASSFPYRPQHF. The CDR3 DNA is TGTGCCAGCAGTTTCCCGTATCGGCCCCAGCATTTT.

This clonotype has ten or more counts. The chain links TRBV7-2 to TRBJ2-4; D gene ambiguous. CDR1 is SGHTA, CDR2 FQGNSA, per germline. The length of the CDR3 is 14 residues. Trimming shortened V by 3 bases and J by 0 bases, and 6 bases separated the two germline ends. As DNA, the CDR3 is TGTGCCAGCAGCTTGGGTGTAGCCAAAAACATTCAGTACTTC. This translates into CASSLGVAKNIQYF.

The chain combines TRBV30 with TRBJ1-1; a weak D match, TRBD1 (6 bases). V lost 3 bases and J lost 6, with 14 bases in between. CDR1 and CDR2 (germline): GTSNPN, SVGIG (reference sequence). This CDR3 has 13 residues. The CDR3 bases are TGTGCCTGGAGGGTACAGGGAGTCGCTGAAGCTTTCTTT. It translates to CAWRVQGVAEAFF.

This clonotype was counted only a few times. The J gene is TRBJ2-1, the V gene TRBV7-9; 8 nucleotides line up with TRBD1. There are 16 residues in the CDR3. Germline CDR1 reads SEHNR; CDR2 reads FQNEAQ (reference sequence). After removal of 5 bases from V and 4 bases from J, the junction contained 10 bases not matched to a gene. The CDR3 loop reads CASSRTLGTGYNEQFF. The CDR3 nucleotides read TGTGCCAGCAGCCGTACTTTGGGGACAGGATACAATGAGCAGTTCTTC.

This sequence joins TRBV20-1 and TRBJ2-7; the D gene is possibly TRBD1 (6 bases). Germline V gives CDR1 DFQATT, CDR2 SNEGSKA (reference sequence). V dropped 3 bases and J dropped 3 bases, with 12 bases sitting between them. This CDR3 region has 13 residues. Here the CDR3 DNA reads TGCAGTGCTAGGGGCAGGGGAGTCTACGAGCAGTACTTC. Its translation is CSARGRGVYEQYF.

This clonotype was counted a few times. The chain carries TRBV6-2 or TRBV6-3 and TRBJ2-3, with no clear D. Per germline, CDR1 MNHEY and CDR2 SVGEGT. This CDR3 has 14 residues. Trimming left V 2 bases short and J 0 bases short, with 6 bases between. DNA of the CDR3: TGTGCCAGCAGTTACGTGACTAGCACAGATACGCAGTATTTT. Translated: CASSYVTSTDTQYF.

Ten or more counts support this clonotype. The chain has TRBV20-1 and TRBJ2-3; 10 nucleotides match TRBD2. Germline assignment: CDR1 DFQATT and CDR2 SNEGSKA (reference sequence). The V segment lost 6 bases and the J segment 0 bases; nucleotides outside the gene matches: 3. This CDR3 has 14 residues. The CDR3 DNA reads TGCAGTGCAAGACTAGCGGGTAGCACAGATACGCAGTATTTT. It yields the protein CSARLAGSTDTQYF.

This clonotype was seen more than once but under ten times. J is TRBJ1-4 and V is TRBV29-1, with 7 nucleotides matching TRBD1. The CDR3 loop spans 14 amino acids. The junction had 4 bases not matched to a gene; V was cut back by 6 bases and J by 0 bases. CDR1 SQVTM and CDR2 ANQGSEA come from the germline V gene. DNA for the CDR3: TGCAGCGTAATAGGACAGGCAACTAATGAAAAACTGTTTTTT. This codes for CSVIGQATNEKLFF.

This clonotype was recorded a few times. The chain joins TRBV20-1 to TRBJ1-2; D unresolved. With 3 bases removed from V and 0 bases from J, the gap between germline ends came to 11 bases. In germline, CDR1 is DFQATT, CDR2 SNEGSKA (reference sequence). This CDR3 is built from 14 residues. CDR3: CSASGQDANYGYTF. The CDR3 nucleotides are TGCAGTGCTAGTGGGCAGGATGCTAACTATGGCTACACCTTC.

Only a few counts were recorded for this clonotype. This chain joins TRBV20-1 and TRBJ2-7; unclear D gene. This CDR3 has 12 residues. CDR1 and CDR2 from the germline V gene are DFQATT and SNEGSKA (reference sequence). Trimming took off 2 bases at V and 5 bases at J, with 10 bases between the two ends. In DNA form, the CDR3 reads TGCAGTGCTAGACTAGAAATCGACGAGCAGTACTTC. This encodes CSARLEIDEQYF.

Many counts were recorded for this clonotype. This chain links TRBV12-3 or TRBV12-4 with TRBJ2-2; TRBD1 aligns across 10 bases. The CDR3 covers 16 residues. Trimming removed 6 bases from V and 4 bases from J; junction bases left unmatched: 8. As DNA, the CDR3 is TGTGCCAGCAGGGAGACAGGGGGCATATTCACCGGGGAGCTGTTTTTT. This codes for CASRETGGIFTGELFF.